This T cell receptor beta chain was profiled in a study of PD-L1 blockade in urothelial cancer (dated by TCRdb to the late 2010s). Broadly, across the study: Every patient began therapy around 2014 and was given atezolizumab 1,200 mg intravenously every 3 weeks. Twenty-five of 29 patients were identified as males with urothelial cancer of bladder origin, and a prior smoking history was reported by 18 of 29 patients. Patients had an ECOG performance status of 0 or 1 and had received between 0 and 3 prior chemotherapy regimens. Blood samples were analyzed at 3 weeks after treatment start (second dose) and at 6 weeks after treatment start. Blood samples yielded a median of about 150,000 T cells and around 83,000 unique TCRs, with median clonality 0.080. Somatic, immune and clinical correlates of response to PD-L1 blockade with atezolizumab in urothelial cancer were the focus of an exploratory multi-omic analysis. Pretreatment tumor samples and matched peripheral blood, collected serially before and after atezolizumab treatment, underwent TCR sequencing. Durable clinical benefit meant progression-free survival longer than 6 months, and TCR features were also tested against progression-free and overall survival. In the same patients, whole exome sequencing and RNA sequencing of pretreatment tumors were performed in addition to TCR sequencing. Durable clinical benefit was achieved by nine patients and was not achieved by 20 patients. Over 28 patients had pretreatment blood TCR-seq, some 25 had at least one posttreatment blood collection, and some 25 had tumor TCR-seq. What the research found in general, with its limitations: A pretreatment peripheral blood TCR clonality below the median was linked to improved progression-free and overall survival. Because of the small sample size (n ≈ 29) and the many exploratory analyses performed, the results are intended to be regarded as hypothesis-generating. Patients with durable benefit showed greater expansion of tumor-associated TCR clones in peripheral blood 3 weeks after starting treatment (n ≈ 23, p = 0.022).

Details on this clone: What this receptor recognizes is not known. Base quality data are lacking; no much larger clone is found one base away.

V loses 4 bases, J loses 1 base, and the germline ends lie 11 bases apart. The CDR3 numbers 14 residues from cysteine through phenylalanine. The sequence is cut down to CDR3 DNA, 42 bases in frame from base 1. CDR1 SGHVS and CDR2 FNYEAQ are derived from the germline V gene. Synthetic TCR analog templates were spiked into each PCR to estimate absolute template abundance from read counts. The immunoSEQ assay was used to amplify TCRbeta CDR3 regions from genomic DNA with bias-controlled V and J gene primers. Rearranged TCRbeta segments were sequenced at approximately 20X coverage. In the paper's pipeline: Sequencing errors were corrected by clustering, and CDR3s were annotated against IMGT so that V, D and J genes could be assigned. Downstream analyses used only productive TCRbeta rearrangements, leaving out any out-of-frame or stop-codon sequences. Clonality was calculated as one minus the Shannon entropy normalized by the log of the number of unique productive sequences. Fisher's exact test with Benjamini-Hochberg correction, using a cutoff of adjusted p below 0.01, was how clones that differed between time points or between blood and tumor were identified. TCRdb's version of the immuneACCESS table is confined to in-frame rearrangements and falls short of the full clone set. An unresolved V gene accounts for under half of the shortfall where checked; the remainder is of unknown origin. V and J calls and clone size are those listed in that table; D and trimming were worked out from the DNA. This sample holds fewer than 40,000 clones; approximately 87% were observed only once. Jointly, the top ten make up more than 3% of the sample.

The cohort comprised about 30 patients with locally advanced or metastatic urothelial carcinoma treated at Memorial Sloan Kettering on a trial protocol. Peripheral blood mononuclear cells were collected pretreatment and during treatment, with between 1 and 8 total time points obtained per patient. The Qiagen DNeasy Blood extraction kit was used to purify genomic DNA from total PBMCs and tumor samples. PBMCs were collected pretreatment and during treatment, and were isolated and stored as previously described. This receptor chain uses TRBV7-6 and TRBJ2-7, and the D gene may be TRBD1, 6 bases matching. The TCR originated in a man aged 50 or older with urothelial cancer. The specimen was PBMCs, collected around atezolizumab (anti-PD-L1) treatment. In nucleotide form, the sequence is TGTGCCAGCAGCTCATTACAGGGATCCTACGAGCAGTACTTC. Its amino acids are CASSSLQGSYEQYF.